The source of this T cell receptor (beta chain) is a study of blood T cell repertoires in COVID-19. Study-level background: Sample material is recorded as cDNA or gDNA derived from T cells, B-cell-depleted T cells, or PBMCs.

As handled by the study authors: Estimation of nucleated cell counts relied on the amplification of reference gene primers. Data came from immunoSEQ multiplex PCR; TCRdb stores just in-frame clones and leaves some out. That table is the source of V, J and clone size, and D and trimming were worked out from the DNA. Of some 300,000 clones detected, around 90% appear once; the ten largest clones hold more than 2%. Trimming stripped 7 bases from V and 0 bases from J, with 15 bases between. The CDR3 has 15 residues. CDR1 is MDHEN, CDR2 SYDVKM, per germline. The sequenced sample consisted of peripheral blood. The chain has TRBV28 and TRBJ1-1; TRBD1 is a possible D gene (5 bases). This TCR derives from a man aged 18 to 35 with active or convalescent COVID-19. The CDR3 loop reads CASIDGGDVNTEAFF. In DNA form, the CDR3 reads TGTGCCAGCATTGACGGGGGGGATGTGAACACTGAAGCTTTCTTT.